A selection of T cell receptor beta chains follows, all from one sample in a study of T cell responses to AZD1222 COVID-19 vaccine. Profiled with immunoSEQ multiplex PCR; TCRdb holds only in-frame clones, not every one. The data show some 170,000 clones, around 94% seen once. Source: peripheral blood, taken on day 0 of AZD1222 vaccination. The receptors derive from an adult in good health. The CDR3 runs from the conserved cysteine through the conserved F or W. The order of the fields is D gene, V gene, clone size, J gene, CDR3 protein, CDR3 DNA. The D gene is left open where the match is weak. Part of the rows lack a size; the others show once, few, many or a class for expanded clones.

TRBD1	TRBV6-5	NA	TRBJ1-2	CASRTTGGYGYTF	TGTGCCAGCAGAACCACAGGGGGGTATGGCTACACCTTC
NA	TRBV6-5	NA	TRBJ1-5	CASNGETGMNQPQHF	TGTGCCAGCAATGGAGAAACAGGGATGAATCAGCCCCAGCATTTT
NA	TRBV9	NA	TRBJ1-4	CASSVRDVSEKLFF	TGTGCCAGCAGCGTCCGGGACGTCAGCGAAAAACTGTTTTTT
TRBD1	TRBV5-1	NA	TRBJ2-1	CASSLAGQDYNEQFF	TGCGCCAGCAGCTTGGCCGGACAGGATTACAATGAGCAGTTCTTC
TRBD1	TRBV19	NA	TRBJ2-7	CASSIGGTGAYEQYF	TGTGCCAGTAGTATAGGAGGGACAGGGGCCTACGAGCAGTACTTC
NA	TRBV10-3	once	TRBJ1-2	CAIARGADYGYTF	TGTGCCATCGCCCGGGGGGCGGACTATGGCTACACCTTC
TRBD1	TRBV10-3	NA	TRBJ1-5	CAISLGGQEQPQHF	TGTGCCATCAGCCTGGGGGGACAGGAACAGCCCCAGCATTTT
NA	TRBV4-1	NA	TRBJ1-2	CASSQEPGSFYGYTF	TGCGCCAGCAGCCAAGAACCCGGGTCATTCTATGGCTACACCTTC
NA	TRBV5-1	NA	TRBJ2-3	CASSLVDFASTDTQYF	TGCGCCAGCAGCTTGGTTGACTTCGCTAGCACAGATACGCAGTATTTT
TRBD1	TRBV18	NA	TRBJ1-1	CASSPPSGGTEAFF	TGTGCCAGCTCACCACCGTCAGGGGGCACTGAAGCTTTCTTT
NA	TRBV21-1	once	TRBJ2-3	CASSKPPDTQYF	TGTGCCAGCAGCAAGCCCCCAGATACGCAGTATTTT
TRBD2	TRBV6-2/TRBV6-3	NA	TRBJ2-5	CASSYSRVTSAETQYF	TGTGCCAGCAGTTACTCGAGGGTGACTAGCGCCGAGACCCAGTACTTC
NA	TRBV27	NA	TRBJ2-7	CASSLSDLSYEQYF	TGTGCCAGCAGTTTATCCGATCTAAGCTACGAGCAGTACTTC
NA	TRBV2	NA	TRBJ1-3	CASSPSGRVGNTIYF	TGTGCCAGCAGTCCAAGCGGCAGGGTTGGAAACACCATATATTTT
NA	TRBV6-5	NA	TRBJ1-1	CASSYPSSGPNTEAFF	TGTGCCAGCAGTTACCCCAGCTCGGGACCTAACACTGAAGCTTTCTTT